This T cell receptor (beta chain) was sequenced during a study of control samples from healthy donors and cancer patients. CDR1 is SGDLS, CDR2 YYNGEE, per germline. The CDR3 length is 16 residues. The junction had 6 bases not matched to a gene; V was cut back by 0 bases and J by 1 base. Clones were sequenced by immunoSEQ multiplex PCR, and TCRdb holds only the in-frame ones, with some missing. In the table there are some 70,000 clones, 83% of which are singletons. Sequencing input: blood. The chain joins TRBV9 to TRBJ2-5; 7 bases align to TRBD2. The source is a man aged 60 to 69 in good health. The CDR3 here is CASSVAPASGQETQYF. The CDR3 region has the DNA TGTGCCAGCAGCGTAGCTCCGGCTAGCGGCCAAGAGACCCAGTACTTC.